Listed here are 29 T cell receptor beta chains from one sample, sequenced in a study of T cells in Graves' hyperthyroidism and ophthalmopathy. Template material for amplifying TCR beta CDR3 regions consisted of RNA transcripts. TCR CDR3 regions were first amplified by RT-PCR with HTBI primers. TCRdb re-analysed the multiplex PCR reads in MiXCR, keeping a single row per CDR3 protein. Of some 560,000 distinct CDR3 sequences listed, about 15% are singletons. Sequenced input: blood. The receptors were gathered from a woman under 40 with Graves' hyperthyroidism.

This clonotype was seen many times. The J gene is TRBJ1-3, the V gene TRBV11-2; D ambiguous. Germline V lookup: CDR1 SGHAT, CDR2 FQNNGV. This CDR3 is 16 amino acids long. V was pared by 5 bases and J by 3 bases, with 17 bases between. The CDR3 here is CASSPAGQSYGNTIYF. The CDR3, as DNA: TGTGCCAGCAGCCCCGCGGGTCAGTCTTATGGAAACACCATATATTTT. The full variable domain, in which reference TRBV11-2 and TRBJ1-3 provide the parts outside the CDR3, is EAGVAQSPRYKIIEKRQSVAFWCNPISGHATLYWYQQILGQGPKLLIQFQNNGVVDDSQLPKDRFSAERLKGVDSTLKIQPAKLEDSAVYLCASSPAGQSYGNTIYFGEGSWLTVV.

Notes on this clonotype: One base away lies a much larger clone, so this may be a sequencing read error. The chain links TRBV6-5 to TRBJ1-5; D call uncertain. The CDR3 sequence is 16 residues long. Trimming took off 2 bases at V and 3 bases at J, with 14 bases between the two ends. The germline gives CDR1 MNHEY, CDR2 SVGAGI. The CDR3 nucleotides are TGTGCCAGCAGTTACCCGCCACGGGCGTTCAATCAGCCCCAGCATTTT. Protein sequence: CASSYPPRAFNQPQHF.

This clonotype was detected a few times. V and J are TRBV24-1 and TRBJ2-5; TRBD2 aligns across 7 bases. The CDR3 loop spans 15 amino acids. Unmatched junction bases numbered 5, after V lost 0 bases and J lost 5 bases. From germline, CDR1 is KGHDR and CDR2 SFDVKD. The CDR3 protein is CATSDLRLGGETQYF. In DNA form, the CDR3 reads TGTGCCACCAGTGATTTGAGACTGGGGGGGGAGACCCAGTACTTC.

This clonotype was found many times. The J gene is TRBJ2-3, the V gene TRBV13, with TRBD2 identical over 8 bases. The CDR3 consists of 17 residues. Looked up from germline, CDR1 is PRHDT and CDR2 is FYEKMQ (reference sequence). V gave up 0 bases and J gave up 4 bases; unmatched junction bases: 9. CDR3 bases: TGTGCCAGCAGCTTAGGCGGGACTAGTAAGTTGCCAGATACGCAGTATTTT. Translated, it gives CASSLGGTSKLPDTQYF.

Ten or more counts support this clonotype. V usage is TRBV7-2 and J usage is TRBJ2-3, with TRBD2 identical over 7 bases. The CDR3 has 17 residues. Trimming took 3 bases from V and 5 from J; bases not matched to a gene: 14. The germline CDR1 and CDR2 sequences are SGHTA and FQGNSA. CDR3: CASSFLASGGRGDTQYF. The CDR3 nucleotides read TGTGCCAGCAGCTTTTTGGCTAGCGGAGGACGTGGAGATACGCAGTATTTT. The full variable domain, with the rest looked up from reference TRBV7-2 and TRBJ2-3, is GAGVSQSPSNKVTEKGKDVELRCDPISGHTALYWYRQSLGQGLEFLIYFQGNSAPDKSGLPSDRFSAERTGGSVSTLTIQRTQQEDSAVYLCASSFLASGGRGDTQYFGPGTRLTVL.

The chain uses TRBV30 and TRBJ2-1; 16 bases fit TRBD2. V shed 0 bases and J 2 bases; nucleotides not matched to a gene: 4. This CDR3 comprises 18 residues. The germline gives CDR1 GTSNPN, CDR2 SVGIG (reference sequence). CDR3 DNA sequence: TGTGCCTGGAGTGTCCCCGGGACTAGCGGGAGGGCCTACAATGAGCAGTTCTTC. Encoded protein: CAWSVPGTSGRAYNEQFF.

This clonotype was counted only a few times. V gene TRBV15 combines with J gene TRBJ2-7, with 7 bases fitting TRBD2. CDR1 LNHNV and CDR2 YYDKDF come from the germline V gene (reference sequence). The junction had 11 bases not matched to a gene; V was cut back by 3 bases and J by 3 bases. The CDR3 runs 16 residues. The DNA for the CDR3 is TGTGCCACCAGCAGCCGAGGGAGCGGGGCCCTCTACGAGCAGTACTTC. Amino acid sequence: CATSSRGSGALYEQYF.

This clonotype was seen only a few times. The genes are TRBV7-9 and TRBJ2-5, with D uncertain. The germline V gene encodes CDR1 SEHNR and CDR2 FQNEAQ (reference sequence). The V end was cut by 5 bases, the J end by 9 bases, with 16 bases between. This CDR3 spans 13 amino acids. The CDR3 loop is CASSHMDLEAQYF. The CDR3, as DNA: TGTGCCAGCAGCCATATGGACCTCGAGGCCCAGTACTTC.

This clonotype has ten or more counts. This chain uses TRBV9 with TRBJ1-2; tentatively, D is TRBD1 (6 bases). This CDR3 is 14 amino acids long. V gave up 4 bases and J gave up 2 bases, with 12 bases separating them. Germline V gene data show CDR1 as SGDLS and CDR2 as YYNGEE. CDR3 bases: TGTGCCAGCAGCCCATCTACAGGGAACTATGGCTACACCTTC. This gives the protein CASSPSTGNYGYTF.

V gene TRBV20-1 combines with J gene TRBJ1-2; maybe TRBD1 (6 bases). CDR1 DFQATT and CDR2 SNEGSKA come from the germline V gene (reference sequence). The V gene lost 5 bases and the J gene lost 0 bases, with 28 bases spanning the gap. The CDR3 loop spans 19 amino acids. CDR3 bases: TGCAGTGCTCCCCCCAGTGTCCCCTCTTTCGACAGGACTAACTATGGCTACACCTTC. Translation gives CSAPPSVPSFDRTNYGYTF.

This clonotype was observed at least ten times. J is TRBJ2-1 and V is TRBV30; 10 bases are shared with TRBD2. This CDR3 has 13 amino acids. V shed 5 bases and J 4 bases; nucleotides not matched to a gene: 2. From germline, CDR1 is GTSNPN and CDR2 SVGIG (reference sequence). CDR3 bases: TGTGCCTGGGAGCGGGAGGGATACAATGAGCAGTTCTTC. The encoded protein is CAWEREGYNEQFF.

This clonotype was observed at least ten times. The chain recombines TRBV7-8 with TRBJ2-3; no clear D gene. CDR1 is SGHVS and CDR2 is FQNEAQ in the germline V gene. This CDR3 region has 14 residues. V lost 5 bases to trimming and J lost 1 base, with 10 bases between them. CDR3 sequence reads: CASSQHLGTDTQYF. The DNA of the CDR3 is TGTGCCAGCAGCCAACACCTTGGCACAGATACGCAGTATTTT.

This clonotype has ten or more counts. The chain recombines TRBV5-1 with TRBJ2-3, with 9 bases identical to TRBD2. J lost 5 bases, V lost 4 bases, and 5 bases had no gene match. The germline V gene encodes CDR1 SGHRS and CDR2 YFSETQ. The CDR3 consists of 14 residues. The CDR3 loop is CASSGGLAGDTQYF. CDR3 coding DNA: TGCGCCAGCAGCGGGGGACTAGCTGGAGATACGCAGTATTTT.

In its sample, this clonotype was seen many times. This chain links TRBV6-1 with TRBJ2-5; perhaps TRBD2 as D (7 bases). V was cut by 6 bases and J by 3 bases, with 17 bases left in between. The CDR3 runs 15 residues. The germline gives CDR1 MNHNS, CDR2 SASEGT. CDR3 DNA: TGTGCCAGCAGGGGAGCGAGGGGGGGAGAAGAGACCCAGTACTTC. The encoded protein is CASRGARGGEETQYF.

This clonotype was seen many times. The chain recombines TRBV9 with TRBJ1-1; weak D call: TRBD1 (5 bases). CDR3 length: 17 amino acids. Germline V gene data show CDR1 as SGDLS and CDR2 as YYNGEE. V was shortened by 0 bases and J by 4 bases, with 19 bases between the two germline ends. The DNA for the CDR3 is TGTGCCAGCAGCGTAGCTTCGACTGGGACTCTGGGCACTGAAGCTTTCTTT. Translation gives CASSVASTGTLGTEAFF.

Only one count was recorded for this clonotype. The chain carries TRBV11-3 and TRBJ1-1; D call uncertain. There are 13 residues in the CDR3. V lost 5 bases and J lost 1, with 8 bases in between. Germline loops: CDR1 SGHNT, CDR2 YENEEA. CDR3 loop: CASSGGRNTEAFF. CDR3 nucleotide sequence: TGTGCCAGCAGCGGAGGACGGAACACTGAAGCTTTCTTT.

The table lists this clonotype with many counts. The chain has TRBV5-6 and TRBJ1-5; no clear D gene. V lost 3 bases and J 6 bases, leaving 13 bases between the germline ends. This CDR3 comprises 14 residues. Germline CDR1 is SGHDT and CDR2 is YYEEEE. CDR3 protein: CASSSIGEGQPQHF. The CDR3 DNA is TGTGCCAGCAGCTCAATCGGTGAGGGTCAGCCCCAGCATTTT.

The V gene is TRBV6-1, the J gene TRBJ2-2; 7 nucleotides match TRBD2. Germline assignment: CDR1 MNHNS and CDR2 SASEGT. The CDR3 is made up of 16 amino acids. J was trimmed by 6 bases and V by 6 bases; bases with no gene match: 13. DNA for the CDR3: TGTGCCAGCAGCTCTGCGGGACTAAGGGGAGCCGGGGAGCTGTTTTTT. This sequence encodes CASSSAGLRGAGELFF.

This clonotype was detected a few times. The V and J genes are TRBV27 and TRBJ2-3, with a tentative D call TRBD2 (6 bases). This CDR3 comprises 14 residues. The V and J ends lost 6 bases and 4 bases respectively, with 14 bases between them. Germline CDR1 MNHEY, CDR2 SMNVEV (reference sequence). The CDR3 sequence: CASRGGLRADTQYF. The CDR3 DNA follows: TGTGCCAGCAGGGGAGGCCTACGCGCAGATACGCAGTATTTT.

Comment on this clonotype: Given a much more abundant clone one base away, this may be a read error. The chain joins TRBV7-2 to TRBJ2-7; weak D call: TRBD2 (6 bases). CDR3 length equals 13 residues. Per germline, CDR1 SGHTA and CDR2 FQGNSA. Trimming cost V 4 bases and J 9 bases, with 16 bases left between them. CDR3: CASSSPASDGQYF. The CDR3 DNA follows: TGTGCCAGCAGCTCCCCCGCTAGCGACGGGCAGTACTTC.

This clonotype was observed many times. The chain combines TRBV10-3 with TRBJ2-2; no reliable D call. Between the trimmed V and J ends, which lost 0 bases and 1 base, there was a span of 6 bases. The length of the CDR3 is 15 residues. Germline values: CDR1 ENHRY, CDR2 SYGVKD. The CDR3, as DNA: TGTGCCATCAGTGAGTCGACGGGGAACACCGGGGAGCTGTTTTTT. This translates into CAISESTGNTGELFF.

The chain recombines TRBV20-1 with TRBJ2-2; 9 positions agree with TRBD1. The CDR3 is 13 residues long. Per the germline V gene, CDR1 is DFQATT and CDR2 is SNEGSKA (reference sequence). The CDR3 here is CSGTGRGTGELFF. The CDR3 coding sequence is TGCTCCGGGACAGGGCGAGGCACCGGGGAGCTGTTTTTT.

This clonotype was observed many times. The J gene is TRBJ2-2, the V gene TRBV2; no reliable D call. The V gene lost 8 bases and the J gene lost 6 bases, with 10 bases spanning the gap. CDR1 SNHLY and CDR2 FYNNEI come from the germline V gene. CDR3 length: 12 amino acids. The CDR3 protein is CASLGIAGELFF. For the CDR3, the DNA is TGTGCCAGCTTAGGGATTGCCGGGGAGCTGTTTTTT.

This clonotype was detected many times. This chain joins TRBV7-2 and TRBJ2-7, with 7 bases identical to TRBD2. The CDR3 contains 16 residues. V lost 0 bases, J lost 3 bases, and 8 bases stayed unmatched. The germline V gene has CDR1 SGHTA and CDR2 FQGNSA. CDR3 in DNA: TGTGCCAGCAGCTTAGCCGCGCGACTAGCTATCTACGAGCAGTACTTC. It yields the protein CASSLAARLAIYEQYF.

The V and J genes are TRBV28 and TRBJ2-7; 7 bases agree with TRBD2. The length of the CDR3 is 15 residues. Germline CDR1 reads MDHEN; CDR2 reads SYDVKM. Trimming removed 6 bases from V and 2 bases from J; junction bases left unmatched: 10. In DNA form, the CDR3 reads TGTGCCAGCAGCCTAGGCGGGAGTCGGACCTACGAGCAGTACTTC. Residues: CASSLGGSRTYEQYF.

This rearrangement joins TRBV7-9 to TRBJ2-1, with D possibly being TRBD2 (7 bases). This CDR3 spans 12 amino acids. The germline gives CDR1 SEHNR, CDR2 FQNEAQ (reference sequence). V shed 8 bases and J shed 8 bases, with 13 bases lying between them. In DNA form, the CDR3 reads TGTGCCAGCTCGAGGGGGGGGGATGAGCAGTTCTTC. It specifies CASSRGGDEQFF. Using reference TRBV7-9 and TRBJ2-1 for the parts outside the CDR3, the full variable domain is DTGVSQNPRHKITKRGQNVTFRCDPISEHNRLYWYRQTLGQGPEFLTYFQNEAQLEKSRLLSDRFSAERPKGSFSTLEIQRTEQGDSAMYLCASSRGGDEQFFGPGTRLTVL.

V is TRBV7-9 and J is TRBJ2-7; D possibly corresponds to TRBD2 (5 bases). Germline V gene lookup returns CDR1 SEHNR and CDR2 FQNEAQ (reference sequence). The CDR3 totals 15 residues. V lost 5 bases and J 3 bases, leaving 17 bases between the germline ends. The CDR3 region is CASSGRGLDFYEQYF. The CDR3 region has the DNA TGTGCCAGCAGCGGGCGCGGGTTGGATTTCTACGAGCAGTACTTC. The full variable domain, rest sourced from reference TRBV7-9 and TRBJ2-7, is DTGVSQNPRHKITKRGQNVTFRCDPISEHNRLYWYRQTLGQGPEFLTYFQNEAQLEKSRLLSDRFSAERPKGSFSTLEIQRTEQGDSAMYLCASSGRGLDFYEQYFGPGTRLTVT.

This clonotype was seen a few times. The rearrangement joins TRBV12-5 to TRBJ1-2; D uncertain. This CDR3 spans 17 amino acids. Trimming left V 2 bases short and J 3 bases short, with 19 bases between. CDR1 is LGHNT and CDR2 is FRNRAP in the germline V gene. The CDR3 sequence: CASGLPGFRAKDYGYTF. CDR3 bases: TGTGCTAGTGGTTTGCCCGGATTCCGGGCCAAAGACTATGGCTACACCTTC.

This clonotype came up many times. The gene calls are TRBV10-3 and TRBJ1-5, with TRBD1 as a possible D gene (6 bases). V dropped 3 bases and J dropped 6 bases, with 15 bases sitting between them. The germline V gene has CDR1 ENHRY and CDR2 SYGVKD. The CDR3 has 15 amino acids. Here the CDR3 DNA reads TGTGCCATCAGTGACTCAACAGGGACGGGTCAGCCCCAGCATTTT. Its protein product is CAISDSTGTGQPQHF.